This TCR beta chain was profiled in a study of cytomegalovirus exposure and HLA in healthy donors. Study-wide points: Sequencing likely produced, as an artifact, a cluster of highly shared sequence variants. In an earlier analysis, most TCR beta V segments were productive about 87% or about 30% of the time. In a later analysis, V- and J-gene trimming of beta chains associated with a DCLRE1C missense variant, replicated independently.

Points on this clone: Its antigen is unidentified.

V was trimmed by 4 bases and J by 4 bases, leaving 8 bases between them. The CDR3 has 13 amino acids. The germline CDR1 and CDR2 sequences are LNHDA and SQIVND (reference sequence). This PCR relied on a set of 60 Vbeta primers and 13 Jbeta primers. Assay: immunoSEQ multiplex PCR; the TCRdb copy retains only in-frame clones and omits some. Found here are 150,000 to 200,000 clones, around 80% of them singletons; the top ten hold 1.2% to 1.5%. This TCR was recovered from a woman in her twenties or thirties in good health and CMV-seropositive. The sequenced material came from PBMCs. This sequence joins TRBV19 and TRBJ1-3; no definite D call. CDR3 sequence: CASSTEIGNTIYF. The DNA for the CDR3 is TGTGCCAGTAGTACGGAGATCGGAAACACCATATATTTT.